These 2 T cell receptor beta chains came from one sample sequenced in a study of control samples from healthy donors and cancer patients. Data came from immunoSEQ multiplex PCR; TCRdb stores just in-frame clones and leaves some out. The sample holds some 150,000 clones, around 94% seen once. Sequencing was carried out using PBMCs. The receptors originated from a man aged 55 to 69 with colorectal cancer.

The genes are TRBV27 and TRBJ2-1, with 10 bases that match TRBD1. The germline V gene has CDR1 MNHEY and CDR2 SMNVEV (reference sequence). The CDR3 spans 14 residues. Trimming removed 5 bases from V and 10 bases from J; junction bases left unmatched: 8. The CDR3 loop is CASSVTGGVGEQFF. The CDR3 DNA reads TGTGCCAGCAGTGTGACAGGGGGCGTGGGCGAGCAGTTCTTC.

The V call is TRBV15, the J call TRBJ1-5; 10 nucleotides match TRBD1. CDR1 is LNHNV and CDR2 is YYDKDF in the germline V gene (reference sequence). This CDR3 spans 19 amino acids. V trimming: 3 bases; J trimming: 4 bases; junction bases outside the gene matches: 15. This CDR3 is CATSRTATWPDRGNQPQHF. The CDR3 coding sequence is TGTGCCACCAGCAGGACGGCCACCTGGCCGGACAGGGGGAATCAGCCCCAGCATTTT. The full variable domain, in which reference TRBV15 and TRBJ1-5 provide the parts outside the CDR3, is DAMVIQNPRYQVTQFGKPVTLSCSQTLNHNVMYWYQQKSSQAPKLLFHYYDKDFNNEADTPDNFQSRRPNTSFCFLDIRSPGLGDTAMYLCATSRTATWPDRGNQPQHFGDGTRLSIL.